The 15 T cell receptor beta chains presented below share a single source sample, sequenced in a study of blood T cell repertoires in COVID-19. Data came from immunoSEQ multiplex PCR; TCRdb stores just in-frame clones and leaves some out. This sample carries about 27,000 clones, 80% to 95% of them seen once, and the ten largest clones take around 2.8%. Sequenced: peripheral blood. These receptors were obtained from a human donor in a cohort sampled during active COVID-19.

This clone was observed a single time. The genes are TRBV6-6 and TRBJ1-4, with D possibly being TRBD1 (5 bases). V lost 2 bases, J lost 6 bases, and 13 bases lay in between. This CDR3 contains 15 residues. Germline-derived CDR1 and CDR2 are MNHNY and SVGAGI (reference sequence). The CDR3: CASSYGGQGDEKLFF. The CDR3 DNA sequence: TGTGCCAGCAGTTACGGTGGGCAGGGTGATGAAAAACTGTTTTTT.

The chain is built from TRBV5-1 and TRBJ2-2, with TRBD1 matching over 9 bases. The J segment lost 6 bases and the V segment lost 4 bases, leaving 7 bases of the junction unmatched. Germline CDR1 reads SGHRS; CDR2 reads YFSETQ. This CDR3 has 15 residues. The CDR3 coding sequence is TGCGCCAGCAGCAGGTGGACAGGGGAGGCCGGGGAGCTGTTTTTT. Translation gives CASSRWTGEAGELFF.

J is TRBJ2-7 and V is TRBV5-5, with 11 bases fitting TRBD1. With 3 bases clipped from V and 7 bases from J, the junction kept 3 bases outside the gene matches. The CDR3 runs 13 residues. The V gene's germline CDR1 is SGHKS and CDR2 YYEKEE (reference sequence). This CDR3 is CASSWGTGGEQYF. Here the CDR3 DNA reads TGTGCCAGCAGCTGGGGGACAGGGGGAGAGCAGTACTTC. Drawing the rest from reference TRBV5-5 and TRBJ2-7, the complete variable domain is DAGVTQSPTHLIKTRGQQVTLRCSPISGHKSVSWYQQVLGQGPQFIFQYYEKEERGRGNFPDRFSARQFPNYSSELNVNALLLGDSALYLCASSWGTGGEQYFGPGTRLTVT.

This chain uses TRBV3-1 (or the pseudogene TRBV3-2) with TRBJ2-1; the D gene is possibly TRBD1 (5 bases). This CDR3 is 12 amino acids long. Trimming cost V 4 bases and J 5 bases, with 6 bases left between them. CDR1 is LGHDT, CDR2 YNNKEL, per germline (reference sequence). The CDR3 nucleotides read TGTGCCAGCAGCCCGACAGACAATGAGCAGTTCTTC. The encoded protein is CASSPTDNEQFF.

The chain recombines TRBV15 with TRBJ1-4, with 8 bases fitting TRBD1. The germline gives CDR1 LNHNV, CDR2 YYDKDF (reference sequence). The CDR3 is 16 amino acids. J lost 8 bases, V lost 1 base, and 9 bases had no gene match. CDR3 bases: TGTGCCACCAGCAGAGTAGGGCAGGGGGCTTGGGAAAAACTGTTTTTT. Translation gives CATSRVGQGAWEKLFF.

The CDR3 spells CASSLETNFNTEAFF. CDR3 bases: TGTGCCAGCAGCTTGGAAACAAATTTTAACACTGAAGCTTTCTTT. The genes are TRBV5-4 and TRBJ1-1; D is undetermined. The CDR3 consists of 15 residues. Germline loops: CDR1 SGHNT, CDR2 YYREEE (reference sequence). The V and J ends lost 0 bases and 2 bases respectively, with 11 bases between them.

The chain links TRBV14 to TRBJ1-6; D is undetermined. Germline CDR1 and CDR2: SGHDN and FVKESK. This CDR3 region has 15 residues. Trimming shortened V by 3 bases and J by 8 bases, and 14 bases separated the two germline ends. CDR3 bases: TGTGCCAGCAGCCAGTTACGGGGAAACTATTCACCCCTCCACTTT. Protein product: CASSQLRGNYSPLHF.

J is TRBJ1-2 and V is TRBV7-2, with TRBD1 as a possible D gene (5 bases). The CDR3 covers 12 residues. Germline V gene lookup returns CDR1 SGHTA and CDR2 FQGNSA. Trimming left V 3 bases short and J 6 bases short, with 8 bases between. In nucleotides, the CDR3 is TGTGCCAGCAGCTTTCTAGGGGATGGCTACACCTTC. It codes for CASSFLGDGYTF.

The V and J genes are TRBV10-3 and TRBJ2-6, with a tentative D call TRBD2 (5 bases). Germline assignment: CDR1 ENHRY and CDR2 SYGVKD. This CDR3 spans 15 amino acids. V was pared by 0 bases and J by 2 bases, with 5 bases between. The CDR3 DNA follows: TGTGCCATCAGTGAGTCGGGAGCTGGGGCCAACGTCCTGACTTTC. This encodes CAISESGAGANVLTF.

V is TRBV6-2 or TRBV6-3 and J is TRBJ1-1, with 8 bases aligning to TRBD1. The CDR3 runs 13 residues. Trimming took 6 bases from V and 10 from J; bases not matched to a gene: 10. From germline, CDR1 is MNHEY and CDR2 SVGEGT. As DNA, the CDR3 is TGTGCCAGCAGCAGAGGACAGGGCGAACGAGCTTTCTTT. It translates to CASSRGQGERAFF.

The rearrangement joins TRBV6-5 to TRBJ2-3; D possibly corresponds to TRBD2 (5 bases). The ends were cut back, 7 bases at V and 4 bases at J, with 15 bases in the middle. This CDR3 is 14 amino acids long. CDR1 and CDR2 (germline): MNHEY, SVGAGI. The CDR3 here is CASMERRPPDTQYF. CDR3 bases: TGTGCCAGCATGGAGCGGAGGCCTCCAGATACGCAGTATTTT.

The rearrangement uses TRBV24-1 and TRBJ2-5, with 7 bases identical to TRBD2. Germline V CDR1 and CDR2: KGHDR, SFDVKD. V was pared by 0 bases and J by 5 bases, with 5 bases of the junction left unmatched. The CDR3 is 15 residues long. The CDR3 DNA reads TGTGCCACCAGTGATTTGTGGGGGGGTGAGGAGACCCAGTACTTC. Translation: CATSDLWGGEETQYF.

This clone was seen more than once but under ten times. This rearrangement joins TRBV9 to TRBJ2-1, with 7 bases fitting TRBD1. Trimming at V came to 4 bases and at J to 0 bases, leaving 4 bases not matched to a gene. This CDR3 has 15 residues. The germline V gene has CDR1 SGDLS and CDR2 YYNGEE. CDR3 loop: CASSWTGDSYNEQFF. CDR3 bases: TGTGCCAGCAGCTGGACAGGAGACTCCTACAATGAGCAGTTCTTC.

Only a few counts were recorded for this clone. This chain joins TRBV11-2 and TRBJ2-3; 12 bases line up with TRBD2. Per the germline V gene, CDR1 is SGHAT and CDR2 is FQNNGV. This CDR3 spans 16 amino acids. Losses at the gene ends were 3 bases for V and 6 bases for J; bases not matched to a gene: 7. CDR3 sequence: CASSFALAGGLDTQYF. The CDR3 region has the DNA TGTGCCAGCAGCTTTGCTCTAGCGGGGGGGCTGGATACGCAGTATTTT.

This rearrangement joins TRBV28 to TRBJ1-6, with D maybe TRBD1 (6 bases). The CDR3 loop spans 20 amino acids. Trimming left V 2 bases short and J 3 bases short, with 23 bases between. Germline assignment: CDR1 MDHEN and CDR2 SYDVKM. The CDR3 here is CASSLEFSRGTHFYNSPLHF. DNA of the CDR3: TGTGCCAGCAGTTTAGAGTTCTCGCGGGGGACACACTTCTATAATTCACCCCTCCACTTT.